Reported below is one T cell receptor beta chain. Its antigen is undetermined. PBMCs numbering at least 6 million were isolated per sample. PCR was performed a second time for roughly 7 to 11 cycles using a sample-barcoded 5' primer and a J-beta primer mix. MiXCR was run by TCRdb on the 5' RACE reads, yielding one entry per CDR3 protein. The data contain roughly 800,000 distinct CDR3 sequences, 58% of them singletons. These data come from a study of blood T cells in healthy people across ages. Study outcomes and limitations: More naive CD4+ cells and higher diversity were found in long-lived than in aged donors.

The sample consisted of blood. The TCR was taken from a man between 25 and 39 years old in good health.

For the CDR3, the DNA is TGCGCCAGCAGCTTGGGCGCCGGCTACGCGGGGGGCACAGATACGCAGTATTTT. Encoded protein: CASSLGAGYAGGTDTQYF. This rearrangement joins TRBV5-1 to TRBJ2-3; 7 nucleotides match TRBD2. V was clipped by 0 bases and J by 1 base; unmatched bases: 11. The germline CDR1 and CDR2 sequences are SGHRS and YFSETQ. There are 18 residues in the CDR3.